The 22 T cell receptor beta chains given below trace back to one sample, sequenced in a study of PD-1 blockade in classical Hodgkin lymphoma. All patients experienced relapse after autologous stem cell transplantation, and brentuximab vedotin exposure was variable. Measured with immunoSEQ multiplex PCR; TCRdb has only the in-frame clones, and not every one. The sample includes tens of thousands of clones, around 80% of them seen just once. The sequencing here drew on peripheral blood mononuclear cells (PBMCs), taken before the second cycle of nivolumab. These TCRs come from a human donor with classical Hodgkin lymphoma.

V gene TRBV19 combines with J gene TRBJ2-3; D is uncertain. Trimming pared 5 bases from V and 2 bases from J, leaving 11 bases between. Germline V CDR1 and CDR2: LNHDA, SQIVND (reference sequence). This CDR3 region has 14 residues. CDR3 sequence: CASSPRGFTDTQYF. The DNA of the CDR3 is TGTGCCAGTAGTCCCCGTGGGTTCACAGATACGCAGTATTTT.

The chain joins TRBV7-9 to TRBJ1-6; no clear D. Germline V gene sequence: CDR1 SEHNR, CDR2 FQNEAQ (reference sequence). This CDR3 is 15 amino acids long. V lost 1 base and J lost 6, with 10 bases in between. In nucleotides, the CDR3 is TGTGCCAGCAGCTTAGAGGACGGTATTAATTCACCCCTCCACTTT. It is translated as CASSLEDGINSPLHF.

The rearrangement joins TRBV21-1 to TRBJ1-4. TRBV21-1 has pseudogene status. The CDR3 is 13 amino acids. This chain's CDR3 is CASGRLGQEKLFF. In DNA form, the CDR3 reads TGTGCCAGCGGCCGCTTGGGTCAGGAAAAACTGTTTTTT.

The V call is TRBV6-4, the J call TRBJ2-1; 7 bases map to TRBD1. From germline, CDR1 is MRHNA and CDR2 SNTAGT. This CDR3 has 18 amino acids. The trim removed 0 bases at V and 1 base at J, leaving 9 bases unmatched. The CDR3 here is CASSDSGRGIISYNEQFF. The CDR3, as DNA: TGTGCCAGCAGTGACTCGGGCAGGGGGATAATTTCCTACAATGAGCAGTTCTTC.

V usage is TRBV10-3 and J usage is TRBJ2-5; 8 nucleotides match TRBD1. With 2 bases clipped from V and 5 bases from J, the junction kept 4 bases outside the gene matches. The CDR3 contains 14 residues. Germline loops: CDR1 ENHRY, CDR2 SYGVKD. The CDR3 region is CAISETGGFETQYF. In nucleotides, the CDR3 is TGTGCCATCAGTGAGACAGGGGGATTTGAGACCCAGTACTTC.

This clone has just a few counts. The chain combines TRBV27 with TRBJ1-1; 9 bases fit TRBD1. The V gene's germline CDR1 is MNHEY and CDR2 SMNVEV (reference sequence). J lost 1 base, V lost 7 bases, and 7 bases had no gene match. The length of the CDR3 is 15 residues. CDR3 bases: TGTGCCAGCACCACGCGGGACAGGGCGAACACTGAAGCTTTCTTT. Its translation: CASTTRDRANTEAFF.

The chain recombines TRBV19 with TRBJ2-2, with 12 positions matching TRBD1. CDR1 and CDR2 from the germline V gene are LNHDA and SQIVND (reference sequence). The CDR3 contains 16 residues. CDR3 residues: CGSRDRGRGKAGELFF. The DNA for the CDR3 is TGTGGTTCCCGGGACAGGGGGCGCGGTAAGGCCGGGGAGCTGTTTTTT.

This chain connects TRBV4-1 to TRBJ1-5; no reliable D call. Per the germline V gene, CDR1 is MGHRA and CDR2 is YSYEKL. The CDR3 has 17 residues. V was clipped by 4 bases and J by 2 bases, with 18 bases between them. The CDR3 sequence: CASSPGGNLGGNQPQHF. CDR3 nucleotide sequence: TGCGCCAGCAGCCCAGGCGGCAATCTTGGGGGCAATCAGCCCCAGCATTTT.

This chain connects TRBV18 to TRBJ1-4; TRBD1 matches 9 bases. Trimming cost V 2 bases and J 11 bases; bases outside gene matches: 6. CDR3 length: 14 residues. The V gene's germline CDR1 is KGHSH and CDR2 LQKENI. For the CDR3, the DNA is TGTGCCAGCTCACCAGGCACAGGGGGCTTGAAACTGTTTTTT. Protein: CASSPGTGGLKLFF.

The rearrangement links TRBV6-1 to TRBJ1-3; D is perhaps TRBD1 (5 bases). The CDR3 is made up of 15 amino acids. Trimming left V 2 bases short and J 1 base short, with 9 bases between. The germline CDR1 and CDR2 sequences are MNHNS and SASEGT. This CDR3 reads CASSESGGSGNTIYF. Here the CDR3 DNA reads TGTGCCAGCAGTGAATCTGGGGGGTCTGGAAACACCATATATTTT.

This clone was seen a single time. The chain has TRBV6-4 and TRBJ1-4, with D hard to call. CDR3 size: 17 residues. Germline CDR1 reads MRHNA; CDR2 reads SNTAGT. Trimming removed 2 bases at V and 6 bases at J, with 19 bases between. CDR3 nucleotide sequence: TGTGCCAGCAGTGACCGGAAGGTAGCGCCTAGGGATGAAAAACTGTTTTTT. Its translation: CASSDRKVAPRDEKLFF.

This chain links TRBV5-1 with TRBJ1-2, with D possibly TRBD1 on 6 matching bases. CDR3 length equals 13 residues. V lost 4 bases, J lost 8 bases, and 15 bases lay in between. The germline V gene encodes CDR1 SGHRS and CDR2 YFSETQ. As DNA, the CDR3 is TGCGCCAGCAGCCTGGGGGGAACAGGGGGCTACACCTTC. Translating gives CASSLGGTGGYTF.

The V and J genes are TRBV15 and TRBJ2-1; D gene unclear. Germline V lookup: CDR1 LNHNV, CDR2 YYDKDF (reference sequence). This CDR3 contains 16 residues. Trimming took 0 bases from V and 2 from J, leaving 11 bases between them. The DNA for the CDR3 is TGTGCCACCAGCAGAGATAGGTCCAGTCCCTACAATGAGCAGTTCTTC. As protein: CATSRDRSSPYNEQFF.

J is TRBJ2-6 and V is TRBV18; a possible D gene is TRBD1 (5 bases). V shed 5 bases and J shed 1 base, with 9 bases lying between them. CDR1 KGHSH and CDR2 LQKENI come from the germline V gene. The CDR3 is made up of 15 amino acids. DNA for the CDR3: TGTGCCAGCTCAGATGACAGTTCTGGGGCCAACGTCCTGACTTTC. This translates into CASSDDSSGANVLTF.

The rearrangement joins TRBV29-1 to TRBJ2-1; 8 bases match TRBD2. After removal of 2 bases from V and 8 bases from J, the junction contained 5 bases not matched to a gene. The length of the CDR3 is 13 residues. Germline V gene lookup returns CDR1 SQVTM and CDR2 ANQGSEA. CDR3 nucleotide sequence: TGCAGCGTTGAACGCGGGAGGCCCTATGAGCAGTTCTTC. Its protein is CSVERGRPYEQFF.

This clone occurred a few times. The chain employs TRBV6-1 and TRBJ2-7, with a weak D call TRBD2 (6 bases). The CDR3 is made up of 14 amino acids. In germline, CDR1 is MNHNS, CDR2 SASEGT. The V and J ends lost 2 bases and 1 base respectively, with 9 bases between them. The CDR3 region is CASSESAGSYEQYF. The CDR3 bases are TGTGCCAGCAGTGAATCCGCGGGGTCCTACGAGCAGTACTTC.

This clone has only one observation. The rearrangement links TRBV13 to TRBJ1-6; TRBD1 aligns across 12 bases. Germline V CDR1 and CDR2: PRHDT, FYEKMQ (reference sequence). CDR3 length equals 19 residues. V shed 0 bases and J 9 bases; nucleotides not matched to a gene: 12. The CDR3 protein is CASSLGPAGTGGLSSPLHF. In DNA, the CDR3 is TGTGCCAGCAGCTTAGGCCCGGCCGGGACAGGGGGCCTAAGTTCACCCCTCCACTTT.

V usage is TRBV6-9 and J usage is TRBJ1-1; no firm D call. CDR1 MNHGY and CDR2 SVAAGI come from the germline V gene. Trimming took off 6 bases at V and 4 bases at J, with 12 bases between the two ends. This CDR3 contains 13 residues. This CDR3 is CASSLRRSTEAFF. The DNA of the CDR3 is TGTGCCAGCAGCTTACGGAGAAGCACTGAAGCTTTCTTT.

J is TRBJ2-3 and V is TRBV18, with 7 bases fitting TRBD1. V lost 3 bases, J lost 1 base, and 10 bases stayed unmatched. The CDR3 runs to 17 residues. Germline V gives CDR1 KGHSH, CDR2 LQKENI. CDR3 sequence: CASSPLILGQGTDTQYF. CDR3 nucleotide sequence: TGTGCCAGCTCACCCCTCATCCTCGGACAGGGCACAGATACGCAGTATTTT.

This clone came up a few times. This chain uses TRBV6-4 with TRBJ1-4, with D perhaps TRBD1 (5 bases). This CDR3 has 13 amino acids. V was shortened by 4 bases and J by 6 bases, with 9 bases between the two germline ends. Germline V CDR1 and CDR2: MRHNA, SNTAGT. CDR3 in DNA: TGTGCCAGCAGTGTCGACAGTGATGAAAAACTGTTTTTT. Its translation is CASSVDSDEKLFF.

On this clone: Other DNA sequences from this sample encode an identical CDR3 as well. The V gene is TRBV6-6, the J gene TRBJ2-2; D is possibly TRBD1 (5 bases). The CDR3 runs to 15 residues. Trimming removed 2 bases at V and 5 bases at J, with 12 bases between. Germline V gene sequence: CDR1 MNHNY, CDR2 SVGAGI (reference sequence). The CDR3 DNA reads TGTGCCAGCAGTTACGGCCAGGGTGGAACCGGGGAGCTGTTTTTT. It codes for CASSYGQGGTGELFF.

The chain uses TRBV19 and TRBJ2-5, with TRBD1 matching over 9 bases. Germline V gives CDR1 LNHDA, CDR2 SQIVND (reference sequence). Trimming at V came to 0 bases and at J to 2 bases, leaving 1 base not matched to a gene. This CDR3 contains 15 residues. The CDR3 loop reads CASSIDGTGQETQYF. The CDR3 DNA follows: TGTGCCAGTAGTATAGACGGGACAGGGCAAGAGACCCAGTACTTC.